This is a list of T cell receptor beta chains from one sample in a study of cytomegalovirus exposure and HLA in healthy donors. Only in-frame clones appear in the TCRdb table, and some are missing; sequencing was by immunoSEQ multiplex PCR. Among about 150,000 clones listed, about four fifths were seen once. The sequencing input was PBMCs. These receptors originate from a man aged 45-65 years in good health and CMV-seropositive. Both conserved end residues are part of each CDR3. A D gene is named only where the DNA matches it firmly.

V,D,J,CDR3
TRBV9,TRBD2,TRBJ2-3,CASSVDSGRGTDTQYF
TRBV9,TRBD1,TRBJ2-4,CASSAGQGAGKNIQYF
TRBV5-1,TRBD2,TRBJ2-1,CASSLAQGIGRVANEQFF
TRBV27,.,TRBJ1-1,CASSLSGMNTEAFF
TRBV2,.,TRBJ2-2,CASRRGASTGELFF
TRBV18,.,TRBJ1-4,CASRRGDGLNEKLFF
TRBV28,TRBD1,TRBJ2-5,CASSSGQGAGETQYF
TRBV5-1,TRBD1,TRBJ2-7,CASSTDRVDEQYF
TRBV2,.,TRBJ2-2,CASSRGTNTGELFF
TRBV14,.,TRBJ1-3,CASSQDRRGNSGNTIYF
TRBV7-9,.,TRBJ2-7,CSSSLGAYEQYF
TRBV5-1,.,TRBJ2-1,CASSFAGHVWFF
TRBV28,TRBD1,TRBJ1-5,CASSIGQGYQPQHF
TRBV18,.,TRBJ2-1,CASSPPSRGDEQFF
TRBV6-6,.,TRBJ1-5,CASSLMVDGNQPQHF
TRBV5-5,.,TRBJ1-5,CASSPGQVNQPQHF
TRBV5-1,TRBD1,TRBJ2-7,CASSLEGRPGGYEQYF
TRBV5-1,TRBD1,TRBJ2-3,CASSFNPTGGTDTQYF
TRBV28,TRBD2,TRBJ2-5,CASSLAGVEETQYF
TRBV10-3,.,TRBJ2-1,CAIKGTEDGEQFF
TRBV4-1,.,TRBJ2-3,CASSQVFGMSRETDTQYF
TRBV7-9,.,TRBJ2-5,CASSDTGGGETQYF
TRBV20-1,.,TRBJ2-1,CSAASDEQFF
TRBV28,.,TRBJ1-1,CASSPPGTSAFF
TRBV5-6,TRBD1,TRBJ2-5,CASSLVGQIIETQYF
TRBV2,TRBD2,TRBJ2-3,CASSNGIAGALDTQYF
TRBV27,TRBD1,TRBJ2-2,CASRGLATGGYTGELFF
TRBV29-1,TRBD2,TRBJ2-1,CSMAGLAGEGEQFF
TRBV2,.,TRBJ1-4,CASSPQGEKLFF
TRBV4-1,.,TRBJ2-3,CASSQVGPGYTSTDTQYF
TRBV6-1,.,TRBJ1-5,CASGRSSNQPQHF
TRBV5-6,TRBD1,TRBJ1-5,CASSNRDRGMEPQHF